Shown below are 27 T cell receptor beta chains from a single sample sequenced in a study of T cell changes during pregnancy in multiple sclerosis. TCRdb's copy holds only in-frame clones and misses some; the assay was immunoSEQ multiplex PCR. The sample has 55,000 to 65,000 clones, 85% to 95% seen once. The source material was CD8+ T cells from peripheral blood mononuclear cells, sampled in the third trimester of pregnancy. These receptors were obtained from a female donor with multiple sclerosis, enrolled in a pregnancy study.

This clone was seen a single time. This chain joins TRBV27 and TRBJ2-7; the D is unclear. V was cut by 2 bases and J by 3 bases, with 11 bases left in between. The CDR3 has 14 amino acids. Germline CDR1 is MNHEY and CDR2 is SMNVEV (reference sequence). The CDR3 reads CASSLDRSNYEQYF. The CDR3 coding sequence is TGTGCCAGCAGTTTAGATAGGAGTAACTACGAGCAGTACTTC.

The J gene is TRBJ1-1, the V gene TRBV19, with a tentative D call TRBD1 (5 bases). Trimming removed 10 bases from V and 0 bases from J, with 15 bases in between. This CDR3 contains 14 residues. Germline V lookup: CDR1 LNHDA, CDR2 SQIVND (reference sequence). In DNA, the CDR3 is TGTGCCACCTACCCCCGGGGGGTGAACACTGAAGCTTTCTTT. It yields the protein CATYPRGVNTEAFF.

The chain joins TRBV10-1 to TRBJ1-4; TRBD1 matches at 10 bases. The V gene end was trimmed by 4 bases and the J gene end by 5 bases; junction bases not matched to a gene: 1. Per germline, CDR1 WNHNN and CDR2 SYGVQD (reference sequence). CDR3 length: 14 residues. In DNA, the CDR3 is TGCGCCAGCAGTGCGGACAGGGGGAATGAAAAACTGTTTTTT. This codes for CASSADRGNEKLFF.

The chain combines TRBV5-5 with TRBJ2-7, with TRBD2 identical over 8 bases. CDR1 and CDR2 (germline): SGHKS, YYEKEE (reference sequence). V shed 4 bases and J 4 bases; nucleotides not matched to a gene: 4. The CDR3 sequence is 13 residues long. CDR3 amino acids: CASSPTGGYEQYF. The CDR3 DNA sequence: TGTGCCAGCAGCCCCACGGGGGGGTACGAGCAGTACTTC.

With regard to this clone: A read error may produce the germline difference seen at one junction end. Other DNA sequences in the same sample also yield this CDR3. The CDR3 coding sequence is TGTGCCAGCAGTCCCGACAGGGCAAATCAGCCCCAACATTTT. Its protein product is CASSPDRANQPQHF. This chain connects TRBV27 to TRBJ1-5; 7 nucleotides agree with TRBD1. CDR3 size: 14 residues. Germline assignment: CDR1 MNHEY and CDR2 SMNVEV (reference sequence).

The gene calls are TRBV10-3 and TRBJ2-7; D might be TRBD2 (6 bases). The V end was cut by 0 bases, the J end by 1 base, with 10 bases between. The V gene's germline CDR1 is ENHRY and CDR2 SYGVKD. This CDR3 has 15 residues. CDR3 DNA: TGTGCCATCAGTGAGTCGATGGGAGGTTCCTACGAGCAGTACTTC. It translates to CAISESMGGSYEQYF.

The gene calls are TRBV5-1 and TRBJ2-1, with TRBD2 matching over 7 bases. V gave up 1 base and J gave up 7 bases; unmatched junction bases: 14. Germline V gene lookup returns CDR1 SGHRS and CDR2 YFSETQ. This CDR3 is 17 amino acids long. CDR3 nucleotides: TGCGCCAGCAGCTTGTATAGTCCCCCGGGACTAAGTAATGAGCAGTTCTTC. Residues: CASSLYSPPGLSNEQFF.

The gene calls are TRBV7-9 and TRBJ2-2; 10 bases are a match to TRBD1. Germline trimming cut 6 bases from V and 3 bases from J; bases unmatched to any gene: 4. Germline V gives CDR1 SEHNR, CDR2 FQNEAQ (reference sequence). CDR3 length: 15 amino acids. The CDR3 bases are TGTGCCAGCAGTACCGGGACAGGGGACACCGGGGAGCTGTTTTTT. This translates into CASSTGTGDTGELFF. Using reference TRBV7-9 and TRBJ2-2 for the parts outside the CDR3, the full variable domain is DTGVSQNPRHKITKRGQNVTFRCDPISEHNRLYWYRQTLGQGPEFLTYFQNEAQLEKSRLLSDRFSAERPKGSFSTLEIQRTEQGDSAMYLCASSTGTGDTGELFFGEGSRLTVL.

The chain's CDR3 is CASSQDLYGAYEQYF. CDR3 in DNA: TGCGCCAGCAGCCAAGACCTTTACGGAGCCTACGAGCAGTACTTC. This chain uses TRBV4-3 with TRBJ2-7, with D hard to call. The CDR3 contains 15 residues. V was cut by 0 bases and J by 2 bases, with 11 bases left in between. Per germline, CDR1 LGHNA and CDR2 YSLEER.

The chain employs TRBV19 and TRBJ2-4; D possibly corresponds to TRBD2 (5 bases). The germline V gene has CDR1 LNHDA and CDR2 SQIVND (reference sequence). V shed 7 bases and J shed 10 bases, with 14 bases lying between them. This CDR3 contains 12 residues. As DNA, the CDR3 is TGTGCCAGTAAACCACCCGGGGAGATTCAGTACTTC. It codes for CASKPPGEIQYF.

The rearrangement uses TRBV27 and TRBJ1-2; 10 positions agree with TRBD1. The germline gives CDR1 MNHEY, CDR2 SMNVEV (reference sequence). V shed 7 bases and J 9 bases; nucleotides not matched to a gene: 5. The CDR3 is 12 amino acids. The DNA for the CDR3 is TGTGCCAGCACTGGGACAGGGGCGAGCTACACCTTC. It is translated as CASTGTGASYTF.

V usage is TRBV27 and J usage is TRBJ1-5, with D possibly TRBD1 on 5 matching bases. Between the trimmed V and J ends, which lost 2 bases and 6 bases, there was a span of 8 bases. CDR1 is MNHEY, CDR2 SMNVEV, per germline (reference sequence). This CDR3 comprises 13 residues. The CDR3 is CASSLGGSQPQHF. CDR3 sequence (DNA): TGTGCCAGCAGTTTAGGGGGGAGTCAGCCCCAGCATTTT.

J is TRBJ2-3 and V is TRBV6-1; 16 bases are shared with TRBD2. This CDR3 has 18 residues. CDR1 is MNHNS, CDR2 SASEGT, per germline. V was clipped by 4 bases and J by 4 bases; unmatched bases: 8. Written as DNA, the CDR3 is TGTGCCAGCAGTGTCCCGGGACTAGCGGGAGGGCCCTCAGATACGCAGTATTTT. Amino acids: CASSVPGLAGGPSDTQYF.

The gene calls are TRBV4-1 and TRBJ2-3; TRBD2 matches at 14 bases. The CDR3 covers 20 residues. The V gene's germline CDR1 is MGHRA and CDR2 YSYEKL. Trimming took 1 base from V and 0 from J; bases not matched to a gene: 9. CDR3 nucleotides: TGCGCCAGCAGCCAAGGACTAGCGGGAGGGAGGGGGATTAGCACAGATACGCAGTATTTT. This translates into CASSQGLAGGRGISTDTQYF.

The chain recombines TRBV18 with TRBJ1-3, with a possible D match to TRBD1 (5 bases). With 6 bases removed from V and 0 bases from J, the gap between germline ends came to 18 bases. CDR1 is KGHSH, CDR2 LQKENI, per germline. The CDR3 loop spans 17 amino acids. In nucleotides, the CDR3 is TGTGCCAGCTCGCAATGGGGCCCGGGAGACTCTGGAAACACCATATATTTT. Encoded protein: CASSQWGPGDSGNTIYF.

This clone occurred once. The genes are TRBV10-3 and TRBJ2-4; TRBD2 aligns across 13 bases. J gave up 7 bases and V 0 bases, and 12 bases lay outside the gene matches. CDR1 and CDR2 from the germline V gene are ENHRY and SYGVKD. The CDR3 covers 19 residues. DNA of the CDR3: TGTGCCATCAGTGAGTCGATTCAAGGGACTAGCGGGATAGGGAACATTCAGTACTTC. Translating it yields CAISESIQGTSGIGNIQYF.

This clone was recorded only once. The chain is built from TRBV2 and TRBJ2-5, with D tentatively TRBD1 (6 bases). CDR1 is SNHLY, CDR2 FYNNEI, per germline. V lost 3 bases and J 1 base, leaving 9 bases between the germline ends. There are 14 residues in the CDR3. The DNA of the CDR3 is TGTGCCAGCAGTGAGGAACAGGGCCAAGAGACCCAGTACTTC. Amino acid sequence: CASSEEQGQETQYF.

The chain joins TRBV19 to TRBJ2-1; perhaps TRBD2 as D (5 bases). The ends were cut back, 3 bases at V and 7 bases at J, with 13 bases in the middle. Germline lookup yields CDR1 LNHDA and CDR2 SQIVND (reference sequence). This CDR3 has 14 residues. CDR3 DNA sequence: TGTGCCAGTAGTATTGGACTTACGGCTAATGAGCAGTTCTTC. Amino acids: CASSIGLTANEQFF.

The J gene is TRBJ2-7, the V gene TRBV7-9; 7 bases line up with TRBD1. Germline trimming cut 4 bases from V and 3 bases from J; bases unmatched to any gene: 3. This CDR3 spans 13 amino acids. The germline V gene has CDR1 SEHNR and CDR2 FQNEAQ (reference sequence). CDR3 protein: CASSSGQSYEQYF. The CDR3 nucleotides are TGTGCCAGCAGCTCGGGACAGAGCTACGAGCAGTACTTC.

This clone has only one observation. The chain combines TRBV6-1 with TRBJ1-1, with a possible D match to TRBD1 (5 bases). CDR3 length: 13 residues. The V and J ends lost 4 bases and 1 base respectively, with 7 bases between them. Germline CDR1 reads MNHNS; CDR2 reads SASEGT. DNA for the CDR3: TGTGCCAGCAGTGTAGACAGGAACACTGAAGCTTTCTTT. It specifies CASSVDRNTEAFF.

As to this clone: Additional DNA sequences in this sample encode the identical CDR3. This chain uses TRBV27 with TRBJ2-7, with TRBD2 identical over 12 bases. CDR1 MNHEY and CDR2 SMNVEV come from the germline V gene (reference sequence). The V gene end was trimmed by 6 bases and the J gene end by 0 bases; junction bases not matched to a gene: 6. The length of the CDR3 is 16 residues. CDR3 in amino acids: CASSFSSGRVSYEQYF. The CDR3 coding sequence is TGTGCCAGCAGCTTTTCTAGCGGGAGGGTCTCCTACGAGCAGTACTTC.

This chain uses TRBV14 with TRBJ2-1, with no clear D. CDR1 and CDR2 from the germline V gene are SGHDN and FVKESK. The CDR3 length is 13 residues. The germline V and J ends were trimmed by 7 bases and 3 bases, with 10 bases remaining between them. CDR3 DNA: TGTGCCAGCACGGAGAATAACTACAATGAGCAGTTCTTC. Amino acids: CASTENNYNEQFF. The full variable domain, with the rest looked up from reference TRBV14 and TRBJ2-1, is EAGVTQFPSHSVIEKGQTVTLRCDPISGHDNLYWYRRVMGKEIKFLLHFVKESKQDESGMPNNRFLAERTGGTYSTLKVQPAELEDSGVYFCASTENNYNEQFFGPGTRLTVL.

The chain is built from TRBV19 and TRBJ2-3; D possibly corresponds to TRBD1 (5 bases). Germline-derived CDR1 and CDR2 are LNHDA and SQIVND (reference sequence). Trimming shortened V by 7 bases and J by 0 bases, and 20 bases separated the two germline ends. The length of the CDR3 is 17 residues. DNA for the CDR3: TGTGCCAGTAAGAATGGGTGGACAAATCTTAGCACAGATACGCAGTATTTT. It encodes CASKNGWTNLSTDTQYF.

The chain carries TRBV9 and TRBJ2-7; possible D gene TRBD2, 6 bases. The germline V and J ends were trimmed by 3 bases and 3 bases, with 22 bases remaining between them. Germline V gene lookup returns CDR1 SGDLS and CDR2 YYNGEE. This CDR3 is built from 17 residues. The CDR3 DNA sequence: TGTGCCAGCAGCGCCGGACCGGGAGATGGACACTACTACGAGCAGTACTTC. Protein product: CASSAGPGDGHYYEQYF.

The chain couples TRBV7-8 to TRBJ2-2; 7 nucleotides line up with TRBD2. This CDR3 region has 17 residues. CDR1 and CDR2 from the germline V gene are SGHVS and FQNEAQ. V lost 3 bases, J lost 3 bases, and 10 bases stayed unmatched. The CDR3 loop is CASSLSAGTTDTGELFF. CDR3 DNA sequence: TGTGCCAGCAGCTTGTCAGCCGGGACTACAGACACCGGGGAGCTGTTTTTT. Full variable domain (rest looked up from reference TRBV7-8 and TRBJ2-2): GAGVSQSPRYKVAKRGQDVALRCDPISGHVSLFWYQQALGQGPEFLTYFQNEAQLDKSGLPSDRFFAERPEGSVSTLKIQRTQQEDSAVYLCASSLSAGTTDTGELFFGEGSRLTVL.

This chain joins TRBV6-5 and TRBJ2-1; D remains ambiguous. The CDR3 runs 13 residues. Per the germline V gene, CDR1 is MNHEY and CDR2 is SVGAGI. Trimming left V 6 bases short and J 4 bases short, with 10 bases between. CDR3 protein: CASSPRGYNEQFF. The CDR3 bases are TGTGCCAGCAGCCCTCGCGGTTACAATGAGCAGTTCTTC.

V is TRBV4-2 and J is TRBJ2-1; the match to TRBD2 covers 7 bases. This CDR3 contains 17 residues. The junction had 6 bases not matched to a gene; V was cut back by 1 base and J by 0 bases. The germline gives CDR1 LGHNA, CDR2 YNFKEQ. The CDR3 region has the DNA TGTGCCAGCAGCCAAGGGGAGGGCATTAGCTCCTACAATGAGCAGTTCTTC. Translating it yields CASSQGEGISSYNEQFF.